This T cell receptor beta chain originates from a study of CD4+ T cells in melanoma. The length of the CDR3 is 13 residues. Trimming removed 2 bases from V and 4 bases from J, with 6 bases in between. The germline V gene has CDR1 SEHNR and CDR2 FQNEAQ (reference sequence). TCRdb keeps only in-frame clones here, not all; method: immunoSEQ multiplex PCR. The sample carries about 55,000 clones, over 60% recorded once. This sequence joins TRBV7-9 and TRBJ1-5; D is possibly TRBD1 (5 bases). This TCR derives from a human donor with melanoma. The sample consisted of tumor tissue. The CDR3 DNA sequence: TGTGCCAGCAGCTTAAGACAGAATCAGCCCCAGCATTTT. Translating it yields CASSLRQNQPQHF.